The 23 T cell receptor beta chains reported below all come from one sample, sequenced in a study of cytomegalovirus exposure and HLA in healthy donors. Primers included in the PCR were 60 Vbeta and 13 Jbeta primers. Some clones are missing from TCRdb's copy, which holds only in-frame ones; the method was immunoSEQ multiplex PCR. The sample has under 200,000 clones. Sequenced input: PBMCs. The receptors derive from a man aged 25 to 40 in good health and CMV-seronegative.

The chain employs TRBV7-6 and TRBJ2-7, with D possibly matching TRBD2 (6 bases). Germline CDR1 SGHVS, CDR2 FNYEAQ. V was cut by 1 base and J by 0 bases, with 10 bases left in between. This CDR3 region has 15 residues. The chain's CDR3 is CASSLGGLFSYEQYF. As DNA, the CDR3 is TGTGCCAGCAGCTTAGGGGGACTCTTCTCCTACGAGCAGTACTTC.

The rearrangement uses TRBV5-1 and TRBJ2-1; D is undetermined. Trimming took 2 bases from V and 3 from J, leaving 18 bases between them. Germline V gene sequence: CDR1 SGHRS, CDR2 YFSETQ. The CDR3 sequence is 17 residues long. CDR3 amino acids: CASSLLKPPVFYNEQFF. CDR3 DNA: TGCGCCAGCAGCTTATTAAAGCCCCCTGTTTTCTACAATGAGCAGTTCTTC. The whole variable domain, remainder taken from reference TRBV5-1 and TRBJ2-1, is KAGVTQTPRYLIKTRGQQVTLSCSPISGHRSVSWYQQTPGQGLQFLFEYFSETQRNKGNFPGRFSGRQFSNSRSEMNVSTLELGDSALYLCASSLLKPPVFYNEQFFGPGTRLTVL.

This chain uses TRBV5-1 with TRBJ1-1; a possible D gene is TRBD1 (5 bases). This CDR3 has 13 residues. The germline V and J ends were trimmed by 5 bases and 3 bases, with 11 bases remaining between them. In germline, CDR1 is SGHRS, CDR2 YFSETQ. The CDR3 bases are TGCGCCAGCAGGCAGGCAGGGTACACTGAAGCTTTCTTT. This sequence encodes CASRQAGYTEAFF.

The chain recombines TRBV10-3 with TRBJ2-3; TRBD1 aligns across 10 bases. The trim removed 6 bases at V and 0 bases at J, leaving 3 bases unmatched. The CDR3 covers 15 residues. The germline V gene has CDR1 ENHRY and CDR2 SYGVKD. The CDR3 region is CAISRQGASTDTQYF. In nucleotides, the CDR3 is TGTGCCATCAGCCGACAGGGGGCGAGCACAGATACGCAGTATTTT.

The chain uses TRBV2 and TRBJ1-2, with 8 positions matching TRBD1. V lost 6 bases, J lost 2 bases, and 2 bases stayed unmatched. The CDR3 has 13 amino acids. The germline V gene has CDR1 SNHLY and CDR2 FYNNEI. The CDR3 region is CASRDRVNYGYTF. Written as DNA, the CDR3 is TGTGCCAGCAGGGACAGGGTAAACTATGGCTACACCTTC.

V is TRBV19 and J is TRBJ1-2, with D maybe TRBD1 (6 bases). Germline V gene data show CDR1 as LNHDA and CDR2 as SQIVND (reference sequence). V gave up 7 bases and J gave up 4 bases, with 16 bases separating them. The length of the CDR3 is 14 residues. The CDR3 sequence is CASTQGQGVYGYTF. The DNA of the CDR3 is TGTGCCAGTACCCAGGGGCAGGGTGTCTATGGCTACACCTTC.

V usage is TRBV19 and J usage is TRBJ2-3, with a possible D match to TRBD2 (5 bases). CDR1 and CDR2 (germline): LNHDA, SQIVND (reference sequence). With 3 bases removed from V and 1 base from J, the gap between germline ends came to 11 bases. This CDR3 is built from 15 residues. The CDR3 DNA reads TGTGCCAGTAGTATTTTCGGGGAAGGCACAGATACGCAGTATTTT. This codes for CASSIFGEGTDTQYF.

The chain's CDR3 is CASRGTDGNQPQHF. The DNA of the CDR3 is TGTGCCAGCCGGGGGACGGATGGCAATCAGCCCCAGCATTTT. This chain links TRBV6-1 with TRBJ1-5; D may be TRBD1 (5 bases). The CDR3 covers 14 residues. Per germline, CDR1 MNHNS and CDR2 SASEGT. V shed 8 bases and J shed 2 bases, with 13 bases lying between them.

The rearrangement joins TRBV6-4 to TRBJ2-3; D uncertain. Germline V CDR1 and CDR2: MRHNA, SNTAGT. The germline V and J ends were trimmed by 5 bases and 4 bases, with 10 bases remaining between them. The length of the CDR3 is 13 residues. CDR3 DNA sequence: TGTGCCAGCAGTCCCTCAGGCCCAGATACGCAGTATTTT. Protein sequence: CASSPSGPDTQYF.

The chain couples TRBV7-3 to TRBJ2-5; 10 nucleotides line up with TRBD2. V lost 0 bases, J lost 4 bases, and 5 bases stayed unmatched. Germline V lookup: CDR1 SGHTA, CDR2 FQGTGA. This CDR3 is 16 amino acids long. The CDR3 DNA reads TGTGCCAGCAGCTTAACAGTCCTAGCGGGAGTAGAGACCCAGTACTTC. This sequence encodes CASSLTVLAGVETQYF. The full variable domain, completed using reference TRBV7-3 and TRBJ2-5, is GAGVSQTPSNKVTEKGKYVELRCDPISGHTALYWYRQSLGQGPEFLIYFQGTGAADDSGLPNDRFFAVRPEGSVSTLKIQRTERGDSAVYLCASSLTVLAGVETQYFGPGTRLLVL.

The chain carries TRBV6-5 and TRBJ2-5; maybe TRBD2 (6 bases). The germline gives CDR1 MNHEY, CDR2 SVGAGI. The CDR3 contains 13 residues. Trimming shortened V by 6 bases and J by 3 bases, and 11 bases separated the two germline ends. CDR3 amino acids: CASRSGPEETQYF. Written as DNA, the CDR3 is TGTGCCAGCAGGAGCGGGCCTGAAGAGACCCAGTACTTC.

The gene calls are TRBV5-1 and TRBJ2-4; 11 bases fit TRBD1. The CDR3 consists of 14 residues. Germline V CDR1 and CDR2: SGHRS, YFSETQ. Losses at the gene ends were 4 bases for V and 7 bases for J; bases not matched to a gene: 4. DNA of the CDR3: TGCGCCAGCAGCCCGGGGACAGGGGGTAACATTCAGTACTTC. It yields the protein CASSPGTGGNIQYF.

This rearrangement joins TRBV29-1 to TRBJ1-4; D is perhaps TRBD1 (5 bases). Trimming stripped 7 bases from V and 3 bases from J, with 12 bases between. Germline values: CDR1 SQVTM, CDR2 ANQGSEA. CDR3 length equals 13 residues. The CDR3 sequence is CSAARGSNEKLFF. CDR3 nucleotides: TGCAGCGCTGCCCGGGGGTCTAATGAAAAACTGTTTTTT.

About this clone: Other DNA sequences in the sample encode the same CDR3. The genes are TRBV5-1 and TRBJ1-1, with D hard to call. The CDR3 extends over 13 amino acids. The ends were cut back, 2 bases at V and 1 base at J, with 6 bases in the middle. Germline CDR1 is SGHRS and CDR2 is YFSETQ. The CDR3 DNA is TGCGCCAGCAGCTTTACAGAGAACACTGAAGCTTTCTTT. Encoded protein: CASSFTENTEAFF. Full variable domain (remainder filled in from reference TRBV5-1 and TRBJ1-1): KAGVTQTPRYLIKTRGQQVTLSCSPISGHRSVSWYQQTPGQGLQFLFEYFSETQRNKGNFPGRFSGRQFSNSRSEMNVSTLELGDSALYLCASSFTENTEAFFGQGTRLTVV.

The J gene is TRBJ2-7, the V gene TRBV7-8; 7 positions agree with TRBD2. After removal of 1 base from V and 6 bases from J, the junction contained 12 bases not matched to a gene. The CDR3 runs 16 residues. The V gene's germline CDR1 is SGHVS and CDR2 FQNEAQ. In DNA, the CDR3 is TGTGCCAGCAGCTTAGAGGTGGCGCGGGAGCCTTTCGAGCAGTACTTC. Translating it yields CASSLEVAREPFEQYF.

This CDR3 is CASSGLASYEQYF. DNA for the CDR3: TGTGCCAGCAGCGGACTAGCTTCCTACGAGCAGTACTTC. This sequence joins TRBV7-9 and TRBJ2-7; 8 bases agree with TRBD2. The germline CDR1 and CDR2 sequences are SEHNR and FQNEAQ (reference sequence). Germline trimming cut 5 bases from V and 1 base from J; bases unmatched to any gene: 1. This CDR3 has 13 residues.

The gene calls are TRBV10-2 and TRBJ2-7; D may be TRBD2 (6 bases). Germline-derived CDR1 and CDR2 are WSHSY and SAAADI. The CDR3 is 14 amino acids. The germline V and J ends were trimmed by 6 bases and 7 bases, with 19 bases remaining between them. CDR3 bases: TGCGCCAGCAGGGGCCCAGGGAGGTTGGGAGAGCAGTACTTC. Translating it yields CASRGPGRLGEQYF.

This rearrangement joins TRBV7-2 to TRBJ2-3; TRBD2 matches at 7 bases. The CDR3 contains 18 residues. V shed 1 base, J shed 2 bases, and the junction held 12 bases outside the gene matches. Germline V gene data show CDR1 as SGHTA and CDR2 as FQGNSA. The CDR3 coding sequence is TGTGCCAGCAGCTTAGGAGGGGCTAGCGGTCCACTCACAGATACGCAGTATTTT. Protein: CASSLGGASGPLTDTQYF.

This rearrangement joins TRBV27 to TRBJ1-1; the D gene is possibly TRBD1 (5 bases). The length of the CDR3 is 18 residues. V lost 2 bases to trimming and J lost 4 bases, with 23 bases between them. The germline V gene encodes CDR1 MNHEY and CDR2 SMNVEV (reference sequence). This chain's CDR3 is CASSLQQGSGEMSTEAFF. CDR3 nucleotide sequence: TGTGCCAGCAGTTTACAGCAGGGATCCGGAGAAATGAGCACTGAAGCTTTCTTT.

This chain joins TRBV27 and TRBJ1-2; unclear D gene. Germline V CDR1 and CDR2: MNHEY, SMNVEV (reference sequence). This CDR3 is built from 12 residues. Deletions cut 3 bases from V and 5 bases from J, with 7 bases between. The CDR3, as DNA: TGTGCCAGCAGTTTTAGAGGGTATGGCTACACCTTC. Translated: CASSFRGYGYTF.

The chain recombines TRBV18 with TRBJ1-1; 11 bases match TRBD1. This CDR3 region has 16 residues. Germline CDR1 KGHSH, CDR2 LQKENI. The V gene end was trimmed by 3 bases and the J gene end by 4 bases; junction bases not matched to a gene: 7. In nucleotides, the CDR3 is TGTGCCAGCTCACCCAAAGGACAGGGGGCGCGCACTGAAGCTTTCTTT. Translating it yields CASSPKGQGARTEAFF.

The chain carries TRBV10-3 and TRBJ2-2, with D perhaps matching TRBD2 (6 bases). Trimming pared 6 bases from V and 13 bases from J, leaving 12 bases between. Germline assignment: CDR1 ENHRY and CDR2 SYGVKD. CDR3 length: 11 residues. For the CDR3, the DNA is TGTGCCATCAGCGGGGACTCCCGGCTGTTTTTT. It encodes CAISGDSRLFF.

The chain recombines TRBV2 with TRBJ1-6, with 9 bases that match TRBD1. J gave up 10 bases and V 4 bases, and 5 bases lay outside the gene matches. The length of the CDR3 is 14 residues. Germline V lookup: CDR1 SNHLY, CDR2 FYNNEI. CDR3 DNA: TGTGCCAGCAGTGGTACAGGGGGCGAATCACCCCTCCACTTT. Its translation: CASSGTGGESPLHF.